The clone carrying this TCR beta chain was seen repeatedly, ten times or more. J gave up 0 bases and V 4 bases, and 8 bases lay outside the gene matches. The CDR3 has 16 amino acids. Germline loops: CDR1 SGHRS, CDR2 YFSETQ. This specimen comes from a study of CD8 T cells in ankylosing spondylitis. A quantitative 5'-RACE method, one with molecular barcodes, was used to make TCR beta libraries. A single record per CDR3 protein comes from TCRdb applying MiXCR to the 5' RACE reads. The sample records 150,000 to 200,000 distinct CDR3 sequences, 15% to 20% being singletons. The chain combines TRBV5-1 with TRBJ2-5, with 8 nucleotides matching TRBD1. This TCR was sampled from a male donor under 30 with ankylosing spondylitis or in good health (not recorded which). Sequenced input: blood, either unsorted or a sorted T cell fraction (not recorded which). The CDR3 region has the DNA TGCGCCAGCAGCAAAGGGACAGGAAGAAACCAAGAGACCCAGTACTTC. Translating gives CASSKGTGRNQETQYF.